This paragraph reports one T cell receptor (beta chain). Its antigen is unknown. TCRdb fed the reads into MiXCR, producing one record per CDR3 protein. The sample lists around 500,000 distinct CDR3 sequences; more than 40% were seen once. CDR3 length: 12 amino acids. Trimming took 4 bases from V and 6 from J, leaving 8 bases between them. Germline V CDR1 and CDR2: SEHNR, FQNEAQ (reference sequence). The sample is drawn from a study of T cell repertoires in cytomegalovirus infection. Study-wide background: Epitope selection comprised recently identified HLA-C-restricted CMV epitopes and well-studied HLA-B-restricted CMV epitopes. Matching HLA type and CMV infection were both indicated by public TCR beta signatures.

Study-wide findings and caveats: Ex vivo responses were dominated by HLA-C-restricted CMV-specific TCR beta clonotypes. Totalled public TCR beta family frequency picked out people who carried CMV plus the relevant HLA.

This chain links TRBV7-9 with TRBJ2-3, with D uncertain. The clonotype comes from a human donor in good health (CMV status not recorded). Some clones in this sample may be carry-over from other donors' samples. The source was cultured PBMCs, collected from culture after CMV antigen stimulation. Written as DNA, the CDR3 is TGTGCCAGCAGCTCTAAGGTTGATACGCAGTATTTT. The encoded protein is CASSSKVDTQYF. Filled out from reference TRBV7-9 and TRBJ2-3, the complete variable domain reads DTGVSQNPRHKITKRGQNVTFRCDPISEHNRLYWYRQTLGQGPEFLTYFQNEAQLEKSRLLSDRFSAERPKGSFSTLEIQRTEQGDSAMYLCASSSKVDTQYFGPGTRLTVL.